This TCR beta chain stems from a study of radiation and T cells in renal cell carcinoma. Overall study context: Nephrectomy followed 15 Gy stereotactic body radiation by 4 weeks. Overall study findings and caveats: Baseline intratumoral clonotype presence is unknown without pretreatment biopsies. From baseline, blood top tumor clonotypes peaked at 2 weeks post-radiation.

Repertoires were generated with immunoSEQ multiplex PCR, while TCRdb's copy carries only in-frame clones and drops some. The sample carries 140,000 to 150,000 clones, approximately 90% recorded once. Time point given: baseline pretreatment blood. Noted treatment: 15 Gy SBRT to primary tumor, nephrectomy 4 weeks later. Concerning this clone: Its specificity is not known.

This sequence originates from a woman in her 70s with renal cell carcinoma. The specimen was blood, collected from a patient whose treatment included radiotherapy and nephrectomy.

CDR3 nucleotides: TGTGCCAGCAGTTTGTCTCAGACAGGGAGCTCTGGAAACACCATATATTTT. Protein sequence: CASSLSQTGSSGNTIYF. The chain recombines TRBV28 with TRBJ1-3, with TRBD1 matching over 7 bases. V shed 3 bases, J shed 0 bases, and the junction held 8 bases outside the gene matches. The germline gives CDR1 MDHEN, CDR2 SYDVKM. The CDR3 loop spans 17 amino acids.